This section outlines one T cell receptor (beta chain) sequence together with its context. No antigen is known for it. This sample is part of a study of monozygotic twins with inflammatory bowel disease. Reanalyzing the 5' RACE reads, TCRdb keeps one entry per CDR3 protein, without DNA. Its listing shows 200,000 to 250,000 distinct CDR3 sequences. General observations from the study: Patient repertoires may carry noise from differing immunosuppressive treatments.

Germline lookup yields CDR1 MNHEY and CDR2 SVGAGI. The CDR3 is made up of 15 amino acids. Sequenced: blood. This receptor was obtained from a human donor with ulcerative colitis or Crohn's disease, or a healthy co-twin of an affected twin (not recorded which). The chain links TRBV6-5 to TRBJ2-2; the D gene TCRdb calls, TRBD2, cannot be checked with no DNA. The chain's CDR3 is CASSWGGGNTGELFF.